Below are 29 T cell receptor beta chains sequenced from a single sample in a study of blood T cell repertoires in COVID-19. Produced via immunoSEQ multiplex PCR; TCRdb's table is partial and in-frame only. Of fewer than 50,000 clones listed, 69% are singletons. Sequencing was done on a sample of peripheral blood. All receptors derive from a man at least 80 years old with acute or convalescent COVID-19.

The DNA for the CDR3 is TGTGCCAGCAGCTTGAGGGGGGAGGGTAGGCATGGCTACACCTTC. It yields the protein CASSLRGEGRHGYTF. The gene calls are TRBV5-4 and TRBJ1-2, with D possibly matching TRBD1 (6 bases). Trimming removed 1 base from V and 6 bases from J, with 16 bases in between. Per the germline V gene, CDR1 is SGHNT and CDR2 is YYREEE (reference sequence). The CDR3 has 15 amino acids.

V usage is TRBV2 and J usage is TRBJ2-1; D not certain. CDR3 length equals 13 residues. Germline V gene data show CDR1 as SNHLY and CDR2 as FYNNEI. Trimming took 5 bases from V and 8 from J, leaving 13 bases between them. CDR3 sequence: CASSPQSGHEQFF. The CDR3 region has the DNA TGTGCCAGCAGTCCTCAGTCTGGGCATGAGCAGTTCTTC. Using reference TRBV2 and TRBJ2-1 for the parts outside the CDR3, the full variable domain is EPEVTQTPSHQVTQMGQEVILRCVPISNHLYFYWYRQILGQKVEFLVSFYNNEISEKSEIFDDQFSVERPDGSNFTLKIRSTKLEDSAMYFCASSPQSGHEQFFGPGTRLTVL.

This chain links TRBV19 with TRBJ1-2, with D perhaps matching TRBD1 (5 bases). The germline V gene encodes CDR1 LNHDA and CDR2 SQIVND (reference sequence). The CDR3 is made up of 14 amino acids. V was pared by 4 bases and J by 6 bases, with 15 bases between. Here the CDR3 reads CASSTPRGWDGYTF. CDR3 bases: TGTGCCAGTAGTACCCCACGGGGGTGGGATGGCTACACCTTC.

This chain connects TRBV30 to TRBJ1-2; TRBD1 aligns across 7 bases. The CDR3 covers 16 residues. V shed 0 bases and J 7 bases; nucleotides not matched to a gene: 14. CDR1 GTSNPN and CDR2 SVGIG come from the germline V gene (reference sequence). The CDR3 reads CAWSVGSTGRLPGYTF. CDR3 bases: TGTGCCTGGAGTGTAGGGTCGACAGGGAGACTACCTGGCTACACCTTC.

The chain combines TRBV30 with TRBJ1-5; 7 bases align to TRBD1. Trimming removed 4 bases from V and 2 bases from J; junction bases left unmatched: 8. The CDR3 has 15 residues. Germline V gene data show CDR1 as GTSNPN and CDR2 as SVGIG (reference sequence). The CDR3 region has the DNA TGTGCCTGGACCCAACAGGGGTTTGGCAATCAGCCCCAGCATTTT. Translated, it gives CAWTQQGFGNQPQHF.

This clone came up once. This chain links TRBV6-5 with TRBJ1-6, with 7 bases aligning to TRBD1. This CDR3 region has 16 residues. J lost 0 bases, V lost 4 bases, and 3 bases had no gene match. Germline V lookup: CDR1 MNHEY, CDR2 SVGAGI. CDR3 loop: CASSWDSPSYNSPLHF. In nucleotides, the CDR3 is TGTGCCAGCAGTTGGGACAGTCCCTCCTATAATTCACCCCTCCACTTT.

The chain carries TRBV2 and TRBJ1-2; 7 nucleotides align to TRBD1. The CDR3 has 15 residues. The germline gives CDR1 SNHLY, CDR2 FYNNEI. The trim removed 6 bases at V and 3 bases at J, leaving 10 bases unmatched. CDR3 region: CASSIGQAGDYGYTF. CDR3 nucleotides: TGTGCCAGCAGCATCGGACAGGCTGGGGACTATGGCTACACCTTC.

The chain has TRBV7-3 and TRBJ1-1, with no clear D. CDR1 SGHTA and CDR2 FQGTGA come from the germline V gene. V was shortened by 1 base and J by 4 bases, with 7 bases between the two germline ends. The CDR3 loop spans 13 amino acids. DNA for the CDR3: TGTGCCAGCAGCTTAATGGGGAGCACTGAAGCTTTCTTT. Its protein is CASSLMGSTEAFF.

This clone turned up a few times. The chain has TRBV27 and TRBJ2-1, with 8 nucleotides matching TRBD1. The CDR3 totals 15 residues. Germline-derived CDR1 and CDR2 are MNHEY and SMNVEV (reference sequence). Unmatched junction bases numbered 5, after V lost 1 base and J lost 6 bases. CDR3 in amino acids: CASSLWGQVGNEQFF. CDR3 coding DNA: TGTGCCAGCAGTTTATGGGGACAGGTAGGCAATGAGCAGTTCTTC.

The rearrangement joins TRBV19 to TRBJ2-3; TRBD2 matches at 7 bases. CDR1 LNHDA and CDR2 SQIVND come from the germline V gene (reference sequence). V gave up 11 bases and J gave up 1 base; unmatched junction bases: 3. The CDR3 sequence is 12 residues long. CDR3 nucleotides: TGTGCCGCGGGGGAACGCACAGATACGCAGTATTTT. Protein product: CAAGERTDTQYF.

This clone was seen only once. V usage is TRBV11-2 and J usage is TRBJ2-1, with 7 bases matching TRBD1. The CDR3 is 15 amino acids. With 5 bases clipped from V and 5 bases from J, the junction kept 9 bases outside the gene matches. Per germline, CDR1 SGHAT and CDR2 FQNNGV. The CDR3 region is CASSGRGSAHNEQFF. In DNA form, the CDR3 reads TGTGCCAGCAGCGGCAGGGGGTCGGCCCACAATGAGCAGTTCTTC.

The genes are TRBV29-1 and TRBJ2-7, with D perhaps matching TRBD1 (6 bases). The V end was cut by 7 bases, the J end by 1 base, with 11 bases between. Germline values: CDR1 SQVTM, CDR2 ANQGSEA. This CDR3 has 12 residues. The CDR3 here is CSAEGVSYEQYF. The CDR3 DNA follows: TGCAGCGCCGAGGGGGTTTCCTACGAGCAGTACTTC.

This clone showed up just a few times. The chain couples TRBV7-8 to TRBJ1-4; TRBD1 is a possible D gene (5 bases). CDR1 is SGHVS and CDR2 is FQNEAQ in the germline V gene. Trimming took off 5 bases at V and 0 bases at J, with 13 bases between the two ends. The length of the CDR3 is 16 residues. The CDR3 spells CASSPRTPATNEKLFF. The CDR3 DNA reads as TGTGCCAGCAGCCCACGGACACCCGCAACTAATGAAAAACTGTTTTTT.

The V gene is TRBV11-3, the J gene TRBJ2-1, with 9 bases lining up with TRBD2. CDR1 and CDR2 from the germline V gene are SGHNT and YENEEA. The CDR3 length is 15 residues. V gave up 1 base and J gave up 6 bases; unmatched junction bases: 4. CDR3 sequence (DNA): TGTGCCAGCAGCTTAGGACTAGCGGACCTCAATGAGCAGTTCTTC. Translating gives CASSLGLADLNEQFF. The whole variable domain, filled in from reference TRBV11-3 and TRBJ2-1, reads EAGVVQSPRYKIIEKKQPVAFWCNPISGHNTLYWYLQNLGQGPELLIRYENEEAVDDSQLPKDRFSAERLKGVDSTLKIQPAELGDSAVYLCASSLGLADLNEQFFGPGTRLTVL.

This clone was detected only a few times. The rearrangement joins TRBV19 to TRBJ1-1, with 7 positions matching TRBD1. Germline V gene sequence: CDR1 LNHDA, CDR2 SQIVND (reference sequence). Trimming at V came to 7 bases and at J to 4 bases, leaving 6 bases not matched to a gene. The CDR3 has 13 amino acids. Here the CDR3 reads CASTDRSVTEAFF. CDR3 DNA sequence: TGTGCCAGTACGGACAGGTCGGTCACTGAAGCTTTCTTT.

The chain employs TRBV18 and TRBJ1-5; possible D gene TRBD1, 5 bases. The CDR3 extends over 14 amino acids. V gave up 6 bases and J gave up 2 bases, with 11 bases separating them. Germline lookup yields CDR1 KGHSH and CDR2 LQKENI. Here the CDR3 DNA reads TGTGCCAGCTCCCAGGTAGGGGGCAATCAGCCCCAGCATTTT. Translating gives CASSQVGGNQPQHF.

The chain uses TRBV6-5 and TRBJ2-2; possibly TRBD2 for D (5 bases). This CDR3 has 13 amino acids. CDR1 is MNHEY, CDR2 SVGAGI, per germline. The V gene lost 6 bases and the J gene lost 5 bases, with 10 bases spanning the gap. DNA for the CDR3: TGTGCCAGCAGCCCCCGCGGGACCGGGGAGCTGTTTTTT. It specifies CASSPRGTGELFF.

The genes are TRBV7-2 and TRBJ2-3, with TRBD2 matching over 13 bases. This CDR3 contains 17 residues. Germline V gives CDR1 SGHTA, CDR2 FQGNSA. Germline trimming cut 4 bases from V and 6 bases from J; bases unmatched to any gene: 10. CDR3 DNA: TGTGCCAGCAGCTCCCGGACTAGCGGGAGTGGGGCGGATACGCAGTATTTT. This codes for CASSSRTSGSGADTQYF. The full variable domain, with the rest looked up from reference TRBV7-2 and TRBJ2-3, is GAGVSQSPSNKVTEKGKDVELRCDPISGHTALYWYRQSLGQGLEFLIYFQGNSAPDKSGLPSDRFSAERTGGSVSTLTIQRTQQEDSAVYLCASSSRTSGSGADTQYFGPGTRLTVL.

The rearrangement uses TRBV7-8 and TRBJ2-5; 7 bases line up with TRBD2. V lost 3 bases, J lost 2 bases, and 6 bases stayed unmatched. Germline V lookup: CDR1 SGHVS, CDR2 FQNEAQ. The CDR3 is 15 amino acids. CDR3: CASSFGGGRQETQYF. The CDR3 bases are TGTGCCAGCAGCTTTGGGGGGGGGAGACAAGAGACCCAGTACTTC.

Notes on this clone: A read error may produce the germline difference seen at one junction end. Other DNA sequences in this sample translate to the same CDR3. This sequence joins TRBV7-9 and TRBJ2-7, with 8 bases matching TRBD2. Per germline, CDR1 SEHNR and CDR2 FQNEAQ (reference sequence). The CDR3 contains 16 residues. In nucleotides, the CDR3 is TGTGCCAGCAGTTTAGGACTAGCCAAAAGCTCCTACGAGCAGTACTTC. Translating gives CASSLGLAKSSYEQYF.

The rearrangement links TRBV19 to TRBJ2-2, with TRBD1 matching 9 bases. With 7 bases clipped from V and 6 bases from J, the junction kept 9 bases outside the gene matches. The germline V gene encodes CDR1 LNHDA and CDR2 SQIVND (reference sequence). The CDR3 loop spans 15 amino acids. CDR3 in DNA: TGTGCCAGTACCATTGGGACAGGGAAGGCCGGGGAGCTGTTTTTT. Encoded protein: CASTIGTGKAGELFF.

The genes are TRBV19 and TRBJ2-7; perhaps TRBD1 as D (5 bases). Germline CDR1 LNHDA, CDR2 SQIVND (reference sequence). Trimming took 1 base from V and 3 from J, leaving 7 bases between them. The CDR3 extends over 13 amino acids. The chain's CDR3 is CASSIGGSYEQYF. In DNA form, the CDR3 reads TGTGCCAGTAGTATAGGGGGCAGCTACGAGCAGTACTTC.

This clone was counted a few times. The J gene is TRBJ2-7, the V gene TRBV7-9; 9 bases align to TRBD2. Germline V gene data show CDR1 as SEHNR and CDR2 as FQNEAQ (reference sequence). V dropped 8 bases and J dropped 0; count of bases not matched to a gene: 8. The CDR3 runs 15 residues. The CDR3 sequence: CASLSTSGISYEQYF. The CDR3, as DNA: TGTGCCAGCCTGTCGACTAGCGGAATCTCCTACGAGCAGTACTTC.

With regard to this clone: Sequence at one end of the junction differs from germline and may be a read error. V is TRBV3-1 (or the pseudogene TRBV3-2) and J is TRBJ1-2, with D uncertain. The CDR3 totals 12 residues. The germline V gene has CDR1 LGHDT and CDR2 YNNKEL (reference sequence). The chain's CDR3 is CASSQGPYGYTF. As DNA, the CDR3 is TGTGCCAGCAGTCAAGGGCCCTATGGCTACACCTTC.

The V gene is TRBV25-1, the J gene TRBJ1-2, with 7 bases fitting TRBD1. The germline gives CDR1 MGHDK, CDR2 SYGVNS. The CDR3 length is 12 residues. The V gene end was trimmed by 3 bases and the J gene end by 8 bases; junction bases not matched to a gene: 3. The CDR3 protein is CASSDTRGGYTF. DNA of the CDR3: TGTGCCAGCAGTGATACCAGGGGGGGCTACACCTTC.

This rearrangement joins TRBV6-5 to TRBJ1-3; 7 bases fit TRBD1. This CDR3 region has 15 residues. Trimming removed 8 bases from V and 0 bases from J; junction bases left unmatched: 7. Germline CDR1 is MNHEY and CDR2 is SVGAGI. The chain's CDR3 is CASRRDRNSGNTIYF. DNA for the CDR3: TGTGCCAGCCGACGGGACAGAAACTCTGGAAACACCATATATTTT.

V gene TRBV3-1 (or the pseudogene TRBV3-2) combines with J gene TRBJ2-3; D possibly corresponds to TRBD2 (6 bases). Germline V lookup: CDR1 LGHDT, CDR2 YNNKEL (reference sequence). Deletions cut 0 bases from V and 2 bases from J, with 12 bases between. The CDR3 runs to 16 residues. The CDR3 DNA reads TGTGCCAGCAGCCAAGACTCGCGGGGCTACACAGATACGCAGTATTTT. This encodes CASSQDSRGYTDTQYF.

The V and J genes are TRBV30 and TRBJ1-2; 8 nucleotides align to TRBD1. The CDR3 is made up of 15 amino acids. V dropped 2 bases and J dropped 3; count of bases not matched to a gene: 8. Looked up from germline, CDR1 is GTSNPN and CDR2 is SVGIG (reference sequence). CDR3 nucleotides: TGTGCCTGGAGTCCCCGCAGGGGGCCATACTATGGCTACACCTTC. Its protein is CAWSPRRGPYYGYTF.

The sample holds one count of this clone. The chain carries TRBV19 and TRBJ1-2; no definite D call. This CDR3 is 14 amino acids long. V shed 10 bases and J shed 2 bases, with 17 bases lying between them. CDR1 and CDR2 (germline): LNHDA, SQIVND (reference sequence). CDR3 loop: CATQPLAGNYGYTF. In nucleotides, the CDR3 is TGTGCCACTCAACCCCTCGCGGGGAACTATGGCTACACCTTC.